This T cell receptor beta chain appears in the sequencing data of a study of control samples from healthy donors and cancer patients. Trimming took 5 bases from V and 2 from J, leaving 6 bases between them. The CDR3 has 12 amino acids. CDR1 and CDR2 (germline): SNHLY, FYNNEI. Method: immunoSEQ multiplex PCR; TCRdb's copy keeps in-frame clones and lacks some. The sample carries more than 95,000 clones, roughly 84% recorded once. The sequenced sample consisted of blood. The chain links TRBV2 to TRBJ2-5; TRBD1 might be the D (6 bases). The receptor's source is a man aged 35 to 55 in good health. The CDR3 coding sequence is TGTGCCAGCAGTACAGGGCAAGAGACCCAGTACTTC. Protein: CASSTGQETQYF.